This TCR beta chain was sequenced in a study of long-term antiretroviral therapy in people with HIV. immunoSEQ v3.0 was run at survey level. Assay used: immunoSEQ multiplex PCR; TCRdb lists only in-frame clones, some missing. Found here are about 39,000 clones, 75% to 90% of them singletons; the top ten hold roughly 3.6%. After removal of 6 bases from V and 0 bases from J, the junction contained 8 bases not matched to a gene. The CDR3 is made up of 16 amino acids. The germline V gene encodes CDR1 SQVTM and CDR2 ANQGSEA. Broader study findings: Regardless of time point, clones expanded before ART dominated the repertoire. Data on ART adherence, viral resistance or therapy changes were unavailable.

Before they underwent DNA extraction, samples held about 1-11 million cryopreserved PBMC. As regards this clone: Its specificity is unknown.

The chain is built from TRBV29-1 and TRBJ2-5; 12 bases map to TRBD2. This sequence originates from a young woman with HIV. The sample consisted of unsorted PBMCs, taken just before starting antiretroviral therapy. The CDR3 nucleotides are TGCAGCGTGGAGGGACTAGCGGGTCCTTACCAAGAGACCCAGTACTTC. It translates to CSVEGLAGPYQETQYF. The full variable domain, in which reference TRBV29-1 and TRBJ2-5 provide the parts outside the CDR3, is SAVISQKPSRDICQRGTSLTIQCQVDSQVTMMFWYRQQPGQSLTLIATANQGSEATYESGFVIDKFPISRPNLTFSTLTVSNMSPEDSSIYLCSVEGLAGPYQETQYFGPGTRLLVL.